Presented here are 14 T cell receptor beta chains from one specimen sequenced in a study of response to subunit inactivated influenza vaccine (dated by TCRdb to the late 2010s). Library preparation used RT-PCR. Sequencing took place on an Illumina HiSeq 2500. TCRdb redid the processing of the public reads, applying fastp at Q25 and MiXCR, and retained in-frame beta chains. Entries are consolidated by CDR3 protein sequence, retaining the most common genes and DNA. The sample table holds some 500,000 distinct CDR3 sequences, of which roughly 25% were seen once. The top ten clonotypes cover 1.9% of the sample. The sample here was CD4+ T cells sorted from PBMCs, taken around 5 days after vaccination. The receptors originated from a man aged 45-60 years who received an inactivated influenza vaccine. Donor details come from another sample of the same person, matched by shared clones.

Remarks on this clonotype: Since a much larger clone is just one base distant, this may be a read error. CDR3 amino acids: CASSYWGTYEQYF. The CDR3, as DNA: TGTGCCAGCAGTTACTGGGGAACCTACGAGCAGTACTTC. The chain carries TRBV6-2 or TRBV6-3 and TRBJ2-7; D is uncertain. CDR3 size: 13 residues. V lost 1 base, J lost 2 bases, and 6 bases lay in between. Germline lookup yields CDR1 MNHEY and CDR2 SVGEGT.

This chain joins TRBV6-1 and TRBJ1-5; the D gene is possibly TRBD1 (6 bases). CDR1 is MNHNS and CDR2 is SASEGT in the germline V gene. The length of the CDR3 is 14 residues. Deletions cut 6 bases from V and 0 bases from J, with 9 bases between. CDR3 loop: CASRTGYSNQPQHF. The DNA of the CDR3 is TGTGCCAGCAGGACAGGATATAGCAATCAGCCCCAGCATTTT.

The CDR3 nucleotides are TGTGCCAGCAGTATAACGCCCCCGGGACGCAGCAAATATGGCTACACCTTC. Its protein is CASSITPPGRSKYGYTF. V and J are TRBV12-3 or TRBV12-4 and TRBJ1-2; D possibly corresponds to TRBD1 (5 bases). V lost 5 bases and J lost 5, with 24 bases in between. This CDR3 has 17 amino acids.

This chain connects TRBV28 to TRBJ2-7; D may correspond to TRBD1 or TRBD2 (6 bases each). The CDR3 is 16 residues long. Looked up from germline, CDR1 is MDHEN and CDR2 is SYDVKM. V was pared by 7 bases and J by 1 base, with 20 bases between. The CDR3 sequence is CASTDQGGGGSYEQYF. The CDR3 coding sequence is TGTGCCAGCACCGATCAAGGGGGAGGCGGTTCCTACGAGCAGTACTTC.

The DNA of the CDR3 is TGCGCCACCTCTAGCGGGGGGTCCTACGAGCAGTACTTC. Its protein is CATSSGGSYEQYF. The V gene is TRBV10-1, the J gene TRBJ2-7; 11 bases are a match to TRBD2. The germline V gene encodes CDR1 WNHNN and CDR2 SYGVQD (reference sequence). V lost 10 bases to trimming and J lost 1 base; unmatched junction nucleotides: 3. This CDR3 is 13 amino acids long.

This clonotype was counted between two and nine times. V and J are TRBV7-9 and TRBJ2-1; TRBD2 matches at 9 bases. V trimming: 5 bases; J trimming: 3 bases; junction bases outside the gene matches: 11. There are 17 residues in the CDR3. The germline V gene encodes CDR1 SEHNR and CDR2 FQNEAQ (reference sequence). The CDR3 here is CASSPPPRLAVYNEQFF. As DNA, the CDR3 is TGTGCCAGCAGCCCCCCCCCGCGACTAGCGGTCTACAATGAGCAGTTCTTC.

The chain is built from TRBV6-1 and TRBJ2-1; 9 positions match TRBD2. The CDR3 has 15 residues. Germline CDR1 and CDR2: MNHNS and SASEGT. The junction had 9 bases not matched to a gene; V was cut back by 5 bases and J by 7 bases. The CDR3 is CASSTSGTSFNEQFF. The CDR3 bases are TGTGCCAGCAGTACATCCGGGACTAGCTTTAATGAGCAGTTCTTC.

This clonotype has only a few counts. This sequence joins TRBV29-1 and TRBJ2-1; 9 bases match TRBD1. The CDR3 sequence is 15 residues long. V was clipped by 7 bases and J by 4 bases; unmatched bases: 11. Germline values: CDR1 SQVTM, CDR2 ANQGSEA. The CDR3 reads CSGSSGQGRYNEQFF. The CDR3 DNA is TGCAGCGGCAGCTCCGGACAGGGGCGATACAATGAGCAGTTCTTC.

V gene TRBV7-2 combines with J gene TRBJ2-7, with TRBD1 matching over 8 bases. Germline V gene data show CDR1 as SGHTA and CDR2 as FQGNSA. This CDR3 has 15 amino acids. The ends lost 3 bases at V and 5 bases at J; junction bases unmatched: 9. The CDR3 sequence: CASSFWTGIYHEQYF. The CDR3 DNA sequence: TGTGCCAGCAGCTTCTGGACAGGGATTTACCACGAGCAGTACTTC.

V and J are TRBV20-1 and TRBJ1-5, with D tentatively TRBD1 (6 bases). Trimming removed 3 bases at V and 5 bases at J, with 11 bases between. Germline V gene lookup returns CDR1 DFQATT and CDR2 SNEGSKA (reference sequence). The CDR3 totals 13 residues. The CDR3 region is CSARGPGDQPQHF. DNA for the CDR3: TGCAGTGCTAGGGGCCCAGGGGATCAGCCCCAGCATTTT.

The chain recombines TRBV3-1 with TRBJ2-7, with a possible D match to TRBD1 (6 bases). This CDR3 has 14 residues. Germline V CDR1 and CDR2: LGHDT, YNNKEL (reference sequence). V dropped 2 bases and J dropped 4 bases, with 12 bases sitting between them. The CDR3 spells CASSQSAGAYEQYF. As DNA, the CDR3 is TGTGCCAGCAGCCAATCCGCAGGGGCGTACGAGCAGTACTTC.

This clonotype appeared a few times. This chain links TRBV29-1 with TRBJ2-5; D possibly corresponds to TRBD2 (7 bases). With 5 bases removed from V and 5 bases from J, the gap between germline ends came to 12 bases. The CDR3 sequence is 12 residues long. Germline-derived CDR1 and CDR2 are SQVTM and ANQGSEA. CDR3: CSVWAGAETQYF. DNA of the CDR3: TGCAGCGTTTGGGCGGGGGCGGAGACCCAGTACTTC.

The chain combines TRBV7-2 with TRBJ2-1, with D tentatively TRBD1 or TRBD2 (5 bases each). This CDR3 comprises 14 residues. The V gene lost 4 bases and the J gene lost 8 bases, with 15 bases spanning the gap. The germline gives CDR1 SGHTA, CDR2 FQGNSA. The CDR3 loop is CASSSGRGSDEQFF. The CDR3 DNA follows: TGTGCCAGCAGCTCGGGACGGGGATCTGATGAGCAGTTCTTC.

The chain has TRBV5-1 and TRBJ2-5, with 8 bases lining up with TRBD2. Germline loops: CDR1 SGHRS, CDR2 YFSETQ. The ends lost 1 base at V and 2 bases at J; junction bases unmatched: 4. The CDR3 extends over 15 amino acids. The CDR3 here is CASSLSPGGQETQYF. The DNA of the CDR3 is TGCGCCAGCAGCTTGAGTCCGGGAGGGCAAGAGACCCAGTACTTC.